This is a list of T cell receptor beta chains from one sample in a study of T cells after posttransplantation cyclophosphamide. Measured with immunoSEQ multiplex PCR; TCRdb has only the in-frame clones, and not every one. The table includes some 4,000 clones, less than 80% detected once. Material: PBMCs, obtained after allogeneic stem cell transplant with posttransplant cyclophosphamide. These receptors were obtained from a male patient aged 40-55 years who received an allogeneic stem cell transplant from a related donor, was CMV-positive, and had acute and chronic GVHD. Some T cells could come from the graft donor. Both conserved end residues are part of each CDR3. Fields, in order: D gene, V gene, clone size, J gene, CDR3 DNA, CDR3 protein. The D gene is left open where the match is weak. Rows give clone size only sometimes, using once, few, many, or a class for an expanded clone.

D: NA; V: TRBV29-1; size: NA; J: TRBJ2-3; DNA: TGCAGCGTTGAAGATATCTGGAGCAAAGATACGCAGTATTTT; CDR3: CSVEDIWSKDTQYF
D: TRBD1; V: TRBV6-5; size: NA; J: TRBJ2-5; DNA: TGTGCCACCTATAGACAGGGACGGGAGACCCAGTACTTC; CDR3: CATYRQGRETQYF
D: NA; V: TRBV6-1; size: few; J: TRBJ1-1; DNA: TGTGCCTGTAGCGGGAACACTGAAGCTTTCTTT; CDR3: CACSGNTEAFF
D: TRBD2; V: TRBV5-1; size: few; J: TRBJ2-1; DNA: TGCGCCAGCAGCGGTACGGGACTAGCGGTCTACAATGAGCAGTTCTTC; CDR3: CASSGTGLAVYNEQFF
D: NA; V: TRBV11-1; size: NA; J: TRBJ1-1; DNA: TGTGCCAGCAGCTTAGTGGGGCGCACTGAAGCTTTCTTT; CDR3: CASSLVGRTEAFF
D: NA; V: TRBV6-5; size: few; J: TRBJ1-1; DNA: TGTGCCAGCAGCAGGGGTGTGGACACTGAAGCTTTCTTT; CDR3: CASSRGVDTEAFF
D: TRBD2; V: TRBV7-3; size: NA; J: TRBJ2-7; DNA: TGTGCCAGCAGCTTAACTGGGACTAGCCCCGAGCAGTACTTC; CDR3: CASSLTGTSPEQYF
D: TRBD2; V: TRBV19; size: hyperexpanded; J: TRBJ2-7; DNA: TGTGCCAGTAGTATGCCGACTAGCGGACCTACCTACGAGCAGTACTTC; CDR3: CASSMPTSGPTYEQYF
D: NA; V: TRBV19; size: NA; J: TRBJ1-2; DNA: TGTGCCAGTAGTATAGAGGGGACAACGGGGGGCTACACCTTC; CDR3: CASSIEGTTGGYTF
D: TRBD1; V: TRBV5-5; size: NA; J: TRBJ2-7; DNA: TGTGCCAGCAGCCAAACAGGGGGAAGCTACGAGCAGTACTTC; CDR3: CASSQTGGSYEQYF
D: NA; V: TRBV11-2; size: NA; J: TRBJ2-1; DNA: TGTGCCAGCAGCCAGACGGAAGGACTAATAGGGAATGAGCAGTTCTTC; CDR3: CASSQTEGLIGNEQFF
D: NA; V: TRBV7-2; size: once; J: TRBJ2-7; DNA: TGTGCCAGCAGCTTGGAGCTCGCACCTGTGAACGAGCAGTACTTC; CDR3: CASSLELAPVNEQYF
D: NA; V: TRBV10-3; size: NA; J: TRBJ2-5; DNA: TGTGCCATCGGATGGACAGACCAAGAGACCCAGTACTTC; CDR3: CAIGWTDQETQYF
D: NA; V: TRBV15; size: medium-sized; J: TRBJ2-1; DNA: TGTGCCACCAGCGACCTAGACAATGAGCAGTTCTTC; CDR3: CATSDLDNEQFF
D: NA; V: TRBV29-1; size: NA; J: TRBJ1-5; DNA: TGCAGCGTTCAAGAGGAGAGTGTCCGTCGTCAGCCCCAGCATTTT; CDR3: CSVQEESVRRQPQHF
D: TRBD2; V: TRBV7-3; size: NA; J: TRBJ2-1; DNA: TGTGCCAGCAGCTTAGCGGCGGGAGGGAATGAGCAGTTCTTC; CDR3: CASSLAAGGNEQFF
D: NA; V: TRBV6-5; size: few; J: TRBJ2-1; DNA: TGTGCCAGCAGTTACGGGCTAGCGACCTCTTACAATGAGCAGTTCTTC; CDR3: CASSYGLATSYNEQFF
D: TRBD2; V: TRBV27; size: few; J: TRBJ2-7; DNA: TGTGCCAGCAGTCAAATGGGACTAGCGGGCTACGAGCAGTACTTC; CDR3: CASSQMGLAGYEQYF
D: TRBD1; V: TRBV5-1; size: once; J: TRBJ2-7; DNA: TGCGCCAGCAGGATTGGGACAGCGTCCTACGAGCAGTACTTC; CDR3: CASRIGTASYEQYF
D: NA; V: TRBV7-2; size: few; J: TRBJ2-7; DNA: TGTGCCAGCAGCTTAGCCAGGGGCTACGAGCAGTACTTC; CDR3: CASSLARGYEQYF
D: NA; V: TRBV19; size: NA; J: TRBJ2-3; DNA: TGTGCCAGTAGTATGGGGGGTACGCAGTATTTT; CDR3: CASSMGGTQYF
D: NA; V: TRBV18; size: NA; J: TRBJ1-1; DNA: TGTGCCACCTCACCGAGCTGGGGAGACACTGAAGCTTTCTTT; CDR3: CATSPSWGDTEAFF
D: NA; V: TRBV4-1; size: NA; J: TRBJ2-7; DNA: TGCGCCAGCAGCCAAATGGCTGTCAGCGGTTCCTACGAGCAGTACTTC; CDR3: CASSQMAVSGSYEQYF
D: NA; V: TRBV28; size: NA; J: TRBJ1-1; DNA: TGTGCCAGCAGTATAGGACAGATGAACACTGAAGCTTTCTTT; CDR3: CASSIGQMNTEAFF
D: TRBD2; V: TRBV2; size: medium-sized; J: TRBJ2-1; DNA: TGTGCCAGCAGGCAGCGGGAGGGGATCTACAATGAGCAGTTCTTC; CDR3: CASRQREGIYNEQFF
D: NA; V: TRBV4-3; size: NA; J: TRBJ2-3; DNA: TGCGCCAGCAGCCAAGTTTTCGGGGGTACAGATACGCAGTATTTT; CDR3: CASSQVFGGTDTQYF
D: NA; V: TRBV2; size: NA; J: TRBJ1-2; DNA: TGTGCCAGCAGTGAGCGCGGCGAACCGAACTATGGCTACACCTTC; CDR3: CASSERGEPNYGYTF